Here is one TCR beta chain with its context. What it recognizes is unknown. Disease duration under 2 months; hyperthyroidism patients were aged 18 to 65. Clinical symptoms, serum thyroxine, TRAb, thyroid ultrasound and orbital computed tomography informed diagnoses. The entry originates in a study of T cells in Graves' hyperthyroidism and ophthalmopathy. Findings and limits, study-wide: Researchers report that a 13 V-J model separated ophthalmopathy from stable hyperthyroidism. Blood also held most thyroid clonotypes expanded beyond 0.001.

Trimming cost V 6 bases and J 5 bases; bases outside gene matches: 4. CDR3 size: 12 residues. Germline lookup yields CDR1 DFQATT and CDR2 SNEGSKA (reference sequence). Amplification of TCR beta CDR3 regions was performed using RNA transcripts as template. An initial round of RT-PCR targeting the TCR CDR3 relied on the HTBI primer set. MiXCR, applied by TCRdb to the multiplex PCR reads, yields one record per CDR3 protein. The sample carries around 420,000 distinct CDR3 sequences, roughly 14% recorded once. This rearrangement joins TRBV20-1 to TRBJ2-1; 7 positions agree with TRBD1. This clonotype was obtained from a woman aged 18-29 years with Graves' hyperthyroidism. The material sequenced was blood. CDR3 protein: CSASTGNNEQFF. For the CDR3, the DNA is TGCAGTGCCTCGACAGGGAACAATGAGCAGTTCTTC.